A single sample is the source of the 26 T cell receptor beta chains below, sequenced in a study of beta chain features in type 1 diabetes. Study outcomes and limitations: Type 1 diabetes patients showed a moderate but significant shortening of TCRB CDR3s in all four CD4+ subsets.

The investigators reverse transcribed all of the isolated RNA, so they sequenced expressed TCRB transcripts. Sequencing was performed with immunoSEQ multiplex PCR; in TCRdb, only in-frame clones are kept and a portion is missing. The sample contains 600,000 or so clones, 9.5% to 15% of which appear only once. No antigen has been identified for these receptors. The sequenced material came from naive CD4+ T cells from blood. These receptors originate from a man aged 25-45 years with type 1 diabetes.

The chain recombines TRBV30 with TRBJ2-7; 7 nucleotides line up with TRBD1. Germline lookup yields CDR1 GTSNPN and CDR2 SVGIG (reference sequence). The CDR3 is 13 amino acids. V dropped 3 bases and J dropped 7; count of bases not matched to a gene: 9. The CDR3: CAWSDDRVGEQYF. For the CDR3, the DNA is TGTGCCTGGAGCGATGACAGGGTCGGGGAGCAGTACTTC.

CDR3 in DNA: TGTGCCAGCTTAAACCCCGGCCGGGACGCCGGCTACACCTTC. Translation: CASLNPGRDAGYTF. J is TRBJ1-2 and V is TRBV28; weak D call: TRBD1 (5 bases). The V end lost 8 bases, the J end lost 8 bases, and 21 bases lay between the germline ends. Germline V gene data show CDR1 as MDHEN and CDR2 as SYDVKM. The CDR3 totals 14 residues.

This clone was observed a handful of times. This sample includes further DNA sequences coding for the same CDR3. The rearrangement uses TRBV7-9 and TRBJ2-7; possible D gene TRBD1, 6 bases. This CDR3 region has 14 residues. CDR1 and CDR2 from the germline V gene are SEHNR and FQNEAQ (reference sequence). Trimming pared 5 bases from V and 1 base from J, leaving 12 bases between. The CDR3 DNA reads TGTGCCAGCAGCCCGCGGACAGCGTCCTACGAGCAGTACTTC. It yields the protein CASSPRTASYEQYF.

V usage is TRBV6-6 and J usage is TRBJ2-7, with TRBD1 matching 9 bases. The germline V gene encodes CDR1 MNHNY and CDR2 SVGAGI (reference sequence). CDR3 length: 14 residues. After removal of 6 bases from V and 1 base from J, the junction contained 4 bases not matched to a gene. CDR3 residues: CASRTGGRSYEQYF. In DNA, the CDR3 is TGTGCCAGCAGAACAGGGGGCCGGTCCTACGAGCAGTACTTC.

In its sample, this clone was seen a few times. Other DNA sequences in this specimen translate into the identical CDR3. The chain uses TRBV7-2 and TRBJ1-1; D unclear. V dropped 5 bases and J dropped 1 base, with 8 bases sitting between them. The germline CDR1 and CDR2 sequences are SGHTA and FQGNSA. The CDR3 has 13 residues. CDR3 sequence (DNA): TGTGCCAGCAGCCTTGGTTGGAACACTGAAGCTTTCTTT. Encoded protein: CASSLGWNTEAFF.

A few counts support this clone. The V and J genes are TRBV7-9 and TRBJ2-4, with D possibly TRBD2 on 5 matching bases. Germline V gene lookup returns CDR1 SEHNR and CDR2 FQNEAQ (reference sequence). The germline V and J ends were trimmed by 6 bases and 6 bases, with 12 bases remaining between them. CDR3 length: 13 residues. CDR3 region: CASRRGLGNIQYF. The CDR3 DNA is TGTGCCAGCAGGCGAGGACTGGGAAACATTCAGTACTTC.

The gene calls are TRBV23-1 and TRBJ2-6, with D possibly matching TRBD2 (5 bases). TRBV23-1 belongs to the ORF category, with a function that is uncertain. This CDR3 has 17 amino acids. The germline V and J ends were trimmed by 0 bases and 2 bases, with 11 bases remaining between them. For the CDR3, the DNA is TGCGCCAGCAGTCAATCGCTCCGGGGTCCTGGGGCCAACGTCCTGACTTTC. It yields the protein CASSQSLRGPGANVLTF.

This chain connects TRBV7-2 to TRBJ2-3; TRBD1 matches 8 bases. V dropped 5 bases and J dropped 3; count of bases not matched to a gene: 10. Germline CDR1 reads SGHTA; CDR2 reads FQGNSA. The CDR3 runs to 16 residues. The CDR3 loop reads CASSPQGAYSTDTQYF. The CDR3 DNA reads TGTGCCAGCAGCCCCCAGGGGGCATATAGTACAGATACGCAGTATTTT.

The chain uses TRBV14 and TRBJ2-1, with no clear D. Germline lookup yields CDR1 SGHDN and CDR2 FVKESK. The CDR3 is made up of 14 amino acids. Trimming stripped 5 bases from V and 2 bases from J, with 10 bases between. The CDR3 DNA reads as TGTGCCAGCAGCTGGGCAGTTACCTACAATGAGCAGTTCTTC. Residues: CASSWAVTYNEQFF.

This clone was counted only a few times. The chain combines TRBV7-9 with TRBJ1-2; 9 nucleotides line up with TRBD1. Losses at the gene ends were 4 bases for V and 8 bases for J; bases not matched to a gene: 5. CDR1 SEHNR and CDR2 FQNEAQ come from the germline V gene (reference sequence). This CDR3 comprises 13 residues. The CDR3 loop reads CASSSPGQGGYTF. The CDR3 DNA reads TGTGCCAGCAGCTCGCCGGGACAGGGCGGCTACACCTTC.

This clone was found a few times. The V and J genes are TRBV4-2 and TRBJ2-4; TRBD2 matches at 12 bases. CDR1 is LGHNA, CDR2 YNFKEQ, per germline. V trimming: 3 bases; J trimming: 4 bases; junction bases outside the gene matches: 7. This CDR3 has 17 amino acids. The CDR3 nucleotides are TGTGCCAGCAGCCAGCTGACTAGCGGGGGAGCAAAAAACATTCAGTACTTC. Amino acid sequence: CASSQLTSGGAKNIQYF.

This clone has more than one count but fewer than ten. This chain uses TRBV2 with TRBJ2-7; a weak D match, TRBD1 (5 bases). V gave up 3 bases and J gave up 6 bases, with 12 bases separating them. The CDR3 consists of 13 residues. Germline V CDR1 and CDR2: SNHLY, FYNNEI. The CDR3 DNA reads TGTGCCAGCAGTGATAGGGGCCCGGGCGAGCAGTACTTC. Residues: CASSDRGPGEQYF.

This clone has just a few counts. The gene calls are TRBV25-1 and TRBJ2-7; the D is unclear. The V gene lost 1 base and the J gene lost 6 bases, with 13 bases spanning the gap. The CDR3 sequence is 14 residues long. Germline-derived CDR1 and CDR2 are MGHDK and SYGVNS. CDR3 protein: CASSESPQQVEQYF. The CDR3, as DNA: TGTGCCAGCAGTGAATCTCCTCAGCAGGTCGAGCAGTACTTC.

The chain employs TRBV29-1 and TRBJ1-5, with TRBD1 as a possible D gene (6 bases). The CDR3 sequence is 18 residues long. Germline CDR1 reads SQVTM; CDR2 reads ANQGSEA. Trimming stripped 5 bases from V and 1 base from J, with 24 bases between. The CDR3: CSVHSEQGLNWSNQPQHF. The CDR3 region has the DNA TGCAGCGTTCATTCCGAGCAGGGGCTAAATTGGAGCAATCAGCCCCAGCATTTT.

This clone was seen ten or more times. This sample includes further DNA sequences coding for the same CDR3. The chain carries TRBV19 and TRBJ2-3; no definite D call. Germline loops: CDR1 LNHDA, CDR2 SQIVND (reference sequence). The CDR3 totals 12 residues. V was clipped by 0 bases and J by 3 bases, with 1 base between them. CDR3 residues: CASSIETDTQYF. The CDR3 DNA sequence: TGTGCCAGTAGTATAGAGACAGATACGCAGTATTTT.

The V and J genes are TRBV2 and TRBJ2-3, with D possibly being TRBD1 or TRBD2 (5 bases each). This CDR3 is 16 amino acids long. Trimming left V 7 bases short and J 1 base short, with 18 bases between. CDR1 SNHLY and CDR2 FYNNEI come from the germline V gene. CDR3 residues: CASNLQALGGTDTQYF. In DNA, the CDR3 is TGTGCCAGCAATTTACAGGCCCTGGGGGGCACAGATACGCAGTATTTT.

The chain couples TRBV18 to TRBJ2-7, with TRBD1 matching 7 bases. The germline gives CDR1 KGHSH, CDR2 LQKENI. CDR3 length: 15 amino acids. V trimming: 3 bases; J trimming: 3 bases; junction bases outside the gene matches: 8. CDR3 loop: CASSPGLTGSYEQYF. The CDR3 DNA is TGTGCCAGCTCACCCGGGTTGACAGGGAGCTACGAGCAGTACTTC.

In its sample, this clone was seen a few times. The chain is built from TRBV27 and TRBJ2-1, with D hard to call. CDR3 length: 14 amino acids. Per germline, CDR1 MNHEY and CDR2 SMNVEV (reference sequence). Trimming shortened V by 3 bases and J by 4 bases, and 10 bases separated the two germline ends. The CDR3 spells CASSFQHRYNEQFF. The CDR3 DNA sequence: TGTGCCAGCAGTTTTCAGCACCGATACAATGAGCAGTTCTTC.

The chain carries TRBV18 and TRBJ1-1, with D tentatively TRBD1 (5 bases). Germline CDR1 and CDR2: KGHSH and LQKENI. The ends were cut back, 1 base at V and 2 bases at J, with 14 bases in the middle. CDR3 length equals 16 residues. CDR3 sequence (DNA): TGTGCCAGCTCACCACGCGAGGGGCAGGACAACACTGAAGCTTTCTTT. This codes for CASSPREGQDNTEAFF.

This sequence joins TRBV29-1 and TRBJ2-3, with D possibly matching TRBD1 (5 bases). V was cut by 4 bases and J by 0 bases, with 11 bases left in between. The CDR3 loop spans 14 amino acids. Germline-derived CDR1 and CDR2 are SQVTM and ANQGSEA. CDR3 in amino acids: CSVVKQASTDTQYF. The CDR3 DNA reads TGCAGCGTTGTTAAACAGGCCAGCACAGATACGCAGTATTTT.

This clone was seen a handful of times. The genes are TRBV19 and TRBJ2-5; the match to TRBD1 covers 9 bases. The germline V gene has CDR1 LNHDA and CDR2 SQIVND (reference sequence). The CDR3 covers 18 residues. V shed 11 bases, J shed 2 bases, and the junction held 21 bases outside the gene matches. This CDR3 is CAGRTGVRRSRIQETQYF. In DNA form, the CDR3 reads TGTGCCGGCAGGACAGGGGTCCGCAGGTCCCGGATACAAGAGACCCAGTACTTC.

This clone showed up just a few times. The chain employs TRBV19 and TRBJ1-1; tentatively, D is TRBD1 (5 bases). The CDR3 is 16 residues long. Germline CDR1 is LNHDA and CDR2 is SQIVND (reference sequence). Between the trimmed V and J ends, which lost 7 bases and 5 bases, there was a span of 23 bases. CDR3 protein: CASTPRGRGTRTEAFF. DNA of the CDR3: TGTGCCAGTACCCCTCGCGGTCGGGGGACGAGGACTGAAGCTTTCTTT.

This clone was observed a few times. The chain is built from TRBV25-1 and TRBJ1-2; D is possibly TRBD1 (5 bases). The germline CDR1 and CDR2 sequences are MGHDK and SYGVNS. The CDR3 loop spans 14 amino acids. The V gene lost 7 bases and the J gene lost 1 base, with 13 bases spanning the gap. The CDR3 coding sequence is TGTGCCAGCACCGGACAAAACCTTAACTATGGCTACACCTTC. Translated: CASTGQNLNYGYTF.

This clone was seen more than once but under ten times. The chain links TRBV5-4 to TRBJ2-1, with TRBD2 matching 8 bases. The CDR3 consists of 16 residues. Trimming removed 5 bases from V and 4 bases from J; junction bases left unmatched: 11. CDR1 is SGHNT and CDR2 is YYREEE in the germline V gene (reference sequence). Here the CDR3 reads CASSVATGGLYNEQFF. Here the CDR3 DNA reads TGTGCCAGCAGTGTGGCGACGGGGGGGTTATACAATGAGCAGTTCTTC.

This clone was recorded a few times. The chain combines TRBV5-4 with TRBJ1-4, with 9 bases aligning to TRBD1. J lost 0 bases, V lost 9 bases, and 12 bases had no gene match. The CDR3 consists of 17 residues. Per germline, CDR1 SGHNT and CDR2 YYREEE (reference sequence). CDR3 nucleotides: TGTGCCACTACCACCGGGACAGGGACTTCAACTAATGAAAAACTGTTTTTT. It specifies CATTTGTGTSTNEKLFF. Full variable domain (outside the CDR3, taken from reference TRBV5-4 and TRBJ1-4): ETGVTQSPTHLIKTRGQQVTLRCSSQSGHNTVSWYQQALGQGPQFIFQYYREEENGRGNFPPRFSGLQFPNYSSELNVNALELDDSALYLCATTTGTGTSTNEKLFFGSGTQLSVL.

Written as DNA, the CDR3 is TGTGCCTGGGGGGGGTCCTATAATTCACCCCTCCACTTT. This gives the protein CAWGGSYNSPLHF. This rearrangement joins TRBV30 to TRBJ1-6, with D possibly matching TRBD1 (5 bases). Germline CDR1 GTSNPN, CDR2 SVGIG (reference sequence). Between the trimmed V and J ends, which lost 5 bases and 1 base, there was a span of 6 bases. The CDR3 is made up of 13 amino acids.